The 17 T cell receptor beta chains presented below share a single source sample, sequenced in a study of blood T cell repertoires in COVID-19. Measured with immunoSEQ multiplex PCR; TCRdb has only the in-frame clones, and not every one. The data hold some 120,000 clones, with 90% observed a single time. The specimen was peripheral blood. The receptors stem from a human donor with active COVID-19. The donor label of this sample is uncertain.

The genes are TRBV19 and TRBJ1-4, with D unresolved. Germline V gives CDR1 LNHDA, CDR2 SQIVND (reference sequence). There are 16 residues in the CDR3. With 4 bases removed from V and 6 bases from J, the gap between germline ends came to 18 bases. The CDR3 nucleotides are TGTGCCAGTAGTAGCCCCTTTTATGGGGAGGATGAAAAACTGTTTTTT. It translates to CASSSPFYGEDEKLFF.

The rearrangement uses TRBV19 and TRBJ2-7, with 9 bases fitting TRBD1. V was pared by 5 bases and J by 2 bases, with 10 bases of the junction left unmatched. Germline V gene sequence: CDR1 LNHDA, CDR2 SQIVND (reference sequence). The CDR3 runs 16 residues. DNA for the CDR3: TGTGCCAGTAGTGCACTTTACGGGACAGGGACCTACGAGCAGTACTTC. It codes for CASSALYGTGTYEQYF.

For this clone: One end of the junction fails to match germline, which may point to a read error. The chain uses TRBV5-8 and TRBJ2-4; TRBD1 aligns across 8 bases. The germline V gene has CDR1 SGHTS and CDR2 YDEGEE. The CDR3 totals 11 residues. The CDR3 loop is CASSLGDRRFF. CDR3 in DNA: TGTGCCAGCAGCTTGGGGGACAGGCGGTTCTTC.

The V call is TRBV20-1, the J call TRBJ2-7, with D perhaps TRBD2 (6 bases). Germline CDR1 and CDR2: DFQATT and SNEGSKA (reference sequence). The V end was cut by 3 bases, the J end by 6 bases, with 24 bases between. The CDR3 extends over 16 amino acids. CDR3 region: CSASHFGEAVGSEQYF. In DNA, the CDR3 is TGCAGTGCTAGTCACTTCGGGGAGGCGGTAGGAAGCGAGCAGTACTTC.

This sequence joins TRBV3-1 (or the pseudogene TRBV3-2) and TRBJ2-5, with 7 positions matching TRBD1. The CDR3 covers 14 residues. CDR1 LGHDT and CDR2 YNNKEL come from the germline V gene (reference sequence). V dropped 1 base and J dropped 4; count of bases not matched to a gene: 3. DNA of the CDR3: TGTGCCAGCAGCCAAGCAACAGGGGCAGAGACCCAGTACTTC. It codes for CASSQATGAETQYF.

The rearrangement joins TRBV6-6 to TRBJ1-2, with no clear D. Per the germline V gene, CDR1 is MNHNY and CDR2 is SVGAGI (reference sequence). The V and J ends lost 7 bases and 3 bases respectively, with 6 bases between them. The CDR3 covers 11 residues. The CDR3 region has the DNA TGTGCCAGCACCGGAGACTATGGCTACACCTTC. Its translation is CASTGDYGYTF.

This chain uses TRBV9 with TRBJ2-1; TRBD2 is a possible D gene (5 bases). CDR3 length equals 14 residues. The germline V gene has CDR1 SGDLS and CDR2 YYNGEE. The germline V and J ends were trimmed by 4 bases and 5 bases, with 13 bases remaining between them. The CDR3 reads CASSPRAGHNEQFF. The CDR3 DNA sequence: TGTGCCAGCAGCCCCCGCGCGGGTCACAATGAGCAGTTCTTC.

The CDR3 nucleotides are TGCGCCAGCAGCCCTAACAAAGACAGACAAGAGACCCAGTACTTC. Protein sequence: CASSPNKDRQETQYF. The gene calls are TRBV4-3 and TRBJ2-5; TRBD1 is a possible D gene (5 bases). Looked up from germline, CDR1 is LGHNA and CDR2 is YSLEER. V was trimmed by 4 bases and J by 2 bases, leaving 14 bases between them. This CDR3 has 15 amino acids.

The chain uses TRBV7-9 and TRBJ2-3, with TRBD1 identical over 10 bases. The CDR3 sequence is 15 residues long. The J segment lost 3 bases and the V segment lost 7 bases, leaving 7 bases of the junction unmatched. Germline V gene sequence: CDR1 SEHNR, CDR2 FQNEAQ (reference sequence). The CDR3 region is CASKLDRGRTDTQYF. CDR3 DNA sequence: TGTGCCAGCAAATTAGACAGGGGGCGAACAGATACGCAGTATTTT.

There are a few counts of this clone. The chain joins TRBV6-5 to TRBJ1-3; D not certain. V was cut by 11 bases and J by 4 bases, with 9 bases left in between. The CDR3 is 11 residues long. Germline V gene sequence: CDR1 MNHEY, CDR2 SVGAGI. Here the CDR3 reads CASKEGNTIYF. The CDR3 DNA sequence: TGTGCCTCGAAAGAGGGAAACACCATATATTTT.

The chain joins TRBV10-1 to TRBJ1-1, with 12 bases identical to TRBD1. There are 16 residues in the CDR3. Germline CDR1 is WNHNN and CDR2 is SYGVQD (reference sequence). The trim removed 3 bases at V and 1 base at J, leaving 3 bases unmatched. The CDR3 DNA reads TGCGCCAGCAGTGAAGGGACAGGGGGCTCGAACACTGAAGCTTTCTTT. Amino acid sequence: CASSEGTGGSNTEAFF.

The CDR3 here is CASSPFLQETQYF. CDR3 in DNA: TGTGCCAGCTCACCCTTCCTACAAGAGACCCAGTACTTC. The chain couples TRBV18 to TRBJ2-5; D gene uncertain. The CDR3 covers 13 residues. Trimming took 3 bases from V and 2 from J, leaving 7 bases between them. The germline V gene encodes CDR1 KGHSH and CDR2 LQKENI.

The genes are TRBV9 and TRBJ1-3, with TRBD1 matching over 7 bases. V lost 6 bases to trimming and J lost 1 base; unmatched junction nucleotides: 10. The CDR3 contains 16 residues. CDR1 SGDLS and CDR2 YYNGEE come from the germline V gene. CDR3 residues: CASTRGDSGSGNTIYF. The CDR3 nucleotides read TGTGCCAGCACCAGGGGGGATAGTGGGTCTGGAAACACCATATATTTT.

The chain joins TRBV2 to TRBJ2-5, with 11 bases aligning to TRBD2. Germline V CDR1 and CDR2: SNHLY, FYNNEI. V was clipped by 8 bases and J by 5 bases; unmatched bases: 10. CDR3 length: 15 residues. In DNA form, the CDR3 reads TGTGCCAGCCGAGGGGGACTAGCGGCTTCCGAGACCCAGTACTTC. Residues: CASRGGLAASETQYF.

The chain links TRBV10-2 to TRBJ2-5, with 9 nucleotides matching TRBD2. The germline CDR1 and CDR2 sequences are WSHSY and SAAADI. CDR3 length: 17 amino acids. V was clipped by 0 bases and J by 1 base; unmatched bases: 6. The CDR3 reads CASSESISGGLQETQYF. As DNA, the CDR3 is TGCGCCAGCAGTGAGTCGATTAGCGGGGGCCTCCAAGAGACCCAGTACTTC.

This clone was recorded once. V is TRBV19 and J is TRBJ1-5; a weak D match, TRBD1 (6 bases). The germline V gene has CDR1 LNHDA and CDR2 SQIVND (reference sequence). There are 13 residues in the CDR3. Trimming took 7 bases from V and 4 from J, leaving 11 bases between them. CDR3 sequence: CASNDRQNQPQHF. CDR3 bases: TGTGCCAGTAACGACAGGCAGAATCAGCCCCAGCATTTT. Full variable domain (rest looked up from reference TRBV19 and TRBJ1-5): DGGITQSPKYLFRKEGQNVTLSCEQNLNHDAMYWYRQDPGQGLRLIYYSQIVNDFQKGDIAEGYSVSREKKESFPLTVTSAQKNPTAFYLCASNDRQNQPQHFGDGTRLSIL.

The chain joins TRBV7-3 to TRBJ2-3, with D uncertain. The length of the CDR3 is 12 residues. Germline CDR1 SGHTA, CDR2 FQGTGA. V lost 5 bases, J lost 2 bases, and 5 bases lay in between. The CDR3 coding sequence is TGTGCCAGCAGCGCGTCCACAGATACGCAGTATTTT. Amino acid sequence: CASSASTDTQYF.